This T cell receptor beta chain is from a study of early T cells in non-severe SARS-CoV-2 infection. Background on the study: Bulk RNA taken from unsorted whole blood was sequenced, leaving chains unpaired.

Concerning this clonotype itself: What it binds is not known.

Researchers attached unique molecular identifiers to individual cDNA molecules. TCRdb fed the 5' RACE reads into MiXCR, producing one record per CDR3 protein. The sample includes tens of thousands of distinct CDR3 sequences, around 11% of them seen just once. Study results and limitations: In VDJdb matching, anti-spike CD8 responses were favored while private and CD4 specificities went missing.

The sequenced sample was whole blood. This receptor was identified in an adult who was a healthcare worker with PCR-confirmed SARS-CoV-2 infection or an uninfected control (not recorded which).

CDR3: CASSRYTDLGQETQYF. Here the CDR3 DNA reads TGTGCCAGCAGCCGTTACACGGACTTGGGCCAAGAGACCCAGTACTTC. The V gene is TRBV7-6, the J gene TRBJ2-5; D may be TRBD2 (5 bases). The V and J ends lost 5 bases and 1 base respectively, with 17 bases between them. CDR1 SGHVS and CDR2 FNYEAQ come from the germline V gene. The CDR3 spans 16 residues. The full variable domain, its missing parts supplied by reference TRBV7-6 and TRBJ2-5, is GAGVSQSPRYKVTKRGQDVALRCDPISGHVSLYWYRQALGQGPEFLTYFNYEAQQDKSGLPNDRFSAERPEGSISTLTIQRTEQRDSAMYRCASSRYTDLGQETQYFGPGTRLLVL.